Detailed here is one T cell receptor (beta chain). What it recognizes is unknown. RNA transcripts gave rise to amplified TCR beta CDR3 regions. The study used the HTBI primer set for a first-round RT-PCR of the TCR CDR3. TCRdb recomputed calls from the multiplex PCR reads with MiXCR, one row per CDR3 protein. Of under 700,000 distinct CDR3 sequences in the sample, just over 45% were seen once. This record comes from a study of T cells in Graves' hyperthyroidism and ophthalmopathy. Notes on the study in general: Model output signaled ophthalmopathy a median roughly 6.1 months ahead of onset.

This CDR3 is 13 amino acids long. V lost 2 bases to trimming and J lost 3 bases, with 7 bases between them. Germline V lookup: CDR1 PRHDT, CDR2 FYEKMQ (reference sequence). Clinicians diagnosed patients from clinical symptoms, serum thyroxine and TRAb, thyroid ultrasound and orbital computed tomography. Sequencing input: peripheral blood or thyroid tissue (not recorded which). The chain links TRBV13 to TRBJ2-5, with unresolved D. This TCR was sampled from a woman aged 18-35 years with Graves' hyperthyroidism. CDR3 DNA sequence: TGTGCCAGCAGCTTAAACGTTAAAGAGACCCAGTACTTC. It is translated as CASSLNVKETQYF.